The subject of this entry is one TCR beta chain. Its specificity is unknown. This sample was included in a study of Ad26.COV2.S vaccination and SARS-CoV-2 variants. Measured with immunoSEQ multiplex PCR; TCRdb has only the in-frame clones, and not every one. The data hold 200,000 to 300,000 clones, with 88% observed a single time. Treatment here: some 19 received Ad26.COV2.S at low or high dose, single or two shots; 5 received placebo; per-sample allocation not given. Specimen acquisition occurred on day 63 following the initial vaccine or placebo injection. Vaccine was an Ad26 vector expressing Wuhan-strain SARS-CoV-2 spike. Study findings and constraints: Substantial breadth was reported for post-vaccination spike-specific CD8+ and CD4+ T cells. Recipients of vaccine and of placebo showed similar breadth of their non-spike TCR repertoires. Spike-specific TCR breadth was greater in vaccine than placebo recipients.

The sequence derives from a person aged 18-60 years who received the Ad26.COV2.S COVID-19 vaccine or a placebo. The sample was peripheral blood, taken in a trial of Ad26.COV2.S vaccine versus placebo.

The CDR3 loop reads CASSYSGSRDEQYF. The CDR3 coding sequence is TGTGCCAGCAGTTATAGCGGGAGCAGGGACGAGCAGTACTTC. The chain joins TRBV6-5 to TRBJ2-7; 9 bases line up with TRBD2. CDR1 and CDR2 (germline): MNHEY, SVGAGI. The junction had 5 bases not matched to a gene; V was cut back by 3 bases and J by 5 bases. CDR3 length: 14 amino acids.